This TCR beta chain was obtained from a study of vaccination and CD4 T cells after COVID-19. On this clonotype: Antigen: not known.

Sequencing of the DNA from cultured CD4+ T cells was carried out with the Oncomine TCR Beta short-read assay. Genomic DNA was isolated from cultured CD4+ T cells. One entry per CDR3 protein, called by TCRdb with MiXCR from the PCR reads. The table lists approximately 13,000 distinct CDR3 sequences, roughly 63% of them singletons, with more than 5% in the top ten. CDR3 length: 16 residues. Germline CDR1 SGHVS, CDR2 FNYEAQ. V was clipped by 1 base and J by 0 bases, with 9 bases between them. Specified treatment: roughly 10-day PBMC culture with coronavirus spike peptide pools or control peptides (ViraFEST assay). ViraFEST used peptide pools to expand antigen-specific T cells and subsequently sequenced their TCRs. After being plated at roughly 2.2 million per well, PBMCs were cultured with about 10 IU/ml IL-2 and about 10 ug/ml peptide pools.

Material for sequencing was CD4+ T cells from blood, cultured in vitro. The chain employs TRBV7-6 and TRBJ2-2, with D unresolved. This TCR was sampled from a human donor who had recovered from COVID-19. CDR3 in amino acids: CASSLVGGTNTGELFF. The CDR3 bases are TGTGCCAGCAGCTTAGTGGGCGGAACGAACACCGGGGAGCTGTTTTTT.